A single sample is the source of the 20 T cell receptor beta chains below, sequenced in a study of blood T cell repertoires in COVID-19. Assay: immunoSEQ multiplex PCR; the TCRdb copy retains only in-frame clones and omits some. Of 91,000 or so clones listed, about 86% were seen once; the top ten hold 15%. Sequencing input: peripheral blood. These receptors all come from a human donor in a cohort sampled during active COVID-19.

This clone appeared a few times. In DNA, the CDR3 is TGTGCCAGCAGCCAAGGGGGGGTAGGCACCATATATTTT. Amino acids: CASSQGGVGTIYF. The chain has TRBV3-1 (or the pseudogene TRBV3-2) and TRBJ1-3; weak D call: TRBD1 (5 bases). The germline V and J ends were trimmed by 1 base and 9 bases, with 10 bases remaining between them. The CDR3 contains 13 residues. The germline V gene encodes CDR1 LGHDT and CDR2 YNNKEL (reference sequence).

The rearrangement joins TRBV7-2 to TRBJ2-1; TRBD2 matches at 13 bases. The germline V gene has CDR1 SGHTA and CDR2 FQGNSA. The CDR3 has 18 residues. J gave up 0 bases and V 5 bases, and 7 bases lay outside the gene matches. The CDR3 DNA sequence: TGTGCCAGCAGCAGGGGACTAGCGGGATTAAGCTCCTACAATGAGCAGTTCTTC. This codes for CASSRGLAGLSSYNEQFF.

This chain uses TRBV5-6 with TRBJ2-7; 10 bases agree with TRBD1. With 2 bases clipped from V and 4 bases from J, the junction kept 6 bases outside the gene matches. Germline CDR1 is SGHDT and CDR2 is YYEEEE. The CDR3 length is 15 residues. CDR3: CASSFPGTGVYEQYF. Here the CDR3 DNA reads TGTGCCAGCAGCTTCCCCGGGACAGGGGTTTACGAGCAGTACTTC. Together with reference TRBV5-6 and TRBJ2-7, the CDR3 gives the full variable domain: DAGVTQSPTHLIKTRGQQVTLRCSPKSGHDTVSWYQQALGQGPQFIFQYYEEEERQRGNFPDRFSGHQFPNYSSELNVNALLLGDSALYLCASSFPGTGVYEQYFGPGTRLTVT.

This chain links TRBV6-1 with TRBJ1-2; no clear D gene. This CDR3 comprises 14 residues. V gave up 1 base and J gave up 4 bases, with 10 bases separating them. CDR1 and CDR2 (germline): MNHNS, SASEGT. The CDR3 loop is CASSEGGGTYGYTF. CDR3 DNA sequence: TGTGCCAGCAGTGAAGGAGGCGGAACCTATGGCTACACCTTC.

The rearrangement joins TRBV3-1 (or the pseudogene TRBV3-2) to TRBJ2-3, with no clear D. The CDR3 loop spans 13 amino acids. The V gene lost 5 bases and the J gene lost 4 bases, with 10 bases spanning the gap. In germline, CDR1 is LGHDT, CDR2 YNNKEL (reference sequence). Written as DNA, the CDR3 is TGTGCCAGCAGCACGCGCGGTGCAGATACGCAGTATTTT. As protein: CASSTRGADTQYF.

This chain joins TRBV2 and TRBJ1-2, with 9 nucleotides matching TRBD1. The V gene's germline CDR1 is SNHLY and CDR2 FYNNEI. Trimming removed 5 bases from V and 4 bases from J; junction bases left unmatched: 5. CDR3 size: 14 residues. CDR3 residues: CASSSTGGFYGYTF. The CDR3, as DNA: TGTGCCAGCAGTTCTACAGGGGGCTTCTATGGCTACACCTTC.

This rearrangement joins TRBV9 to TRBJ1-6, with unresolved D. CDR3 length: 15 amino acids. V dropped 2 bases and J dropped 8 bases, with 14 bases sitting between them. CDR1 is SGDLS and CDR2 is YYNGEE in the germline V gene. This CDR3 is CASSVGGSGHSPLHF. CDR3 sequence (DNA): TGTGCCAGCAGCGTCGGAGGCTCCGGTCATTCACCCCTCCACTTT.

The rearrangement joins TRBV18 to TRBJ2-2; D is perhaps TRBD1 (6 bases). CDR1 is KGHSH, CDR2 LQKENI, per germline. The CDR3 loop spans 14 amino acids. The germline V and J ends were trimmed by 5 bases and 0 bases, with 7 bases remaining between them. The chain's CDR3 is CASSGQSNTGELFF. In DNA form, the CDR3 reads TGTGCCAGCTCAGGACAGTCGAACACCGGGGAGCTGTTTTTT.

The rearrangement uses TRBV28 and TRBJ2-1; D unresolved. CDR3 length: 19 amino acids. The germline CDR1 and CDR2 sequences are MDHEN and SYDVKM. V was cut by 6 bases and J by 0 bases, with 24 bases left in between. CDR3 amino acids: CASSLVRWVVASSYNEQFF. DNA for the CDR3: TGTGCCAGCAGCTTAGTGAGATGGGTGGTAGCCAGCTCCTACAATGAGCAGTTCTTC.

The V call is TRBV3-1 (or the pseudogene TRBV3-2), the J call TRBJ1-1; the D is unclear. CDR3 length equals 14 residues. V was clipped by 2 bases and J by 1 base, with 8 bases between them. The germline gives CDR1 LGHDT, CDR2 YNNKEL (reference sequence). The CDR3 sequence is CASSQTSGNTEAFF. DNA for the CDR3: TGTGCCAGCAGCCAAACGTCAGGGAACACTGAAGCTTTCTTT.

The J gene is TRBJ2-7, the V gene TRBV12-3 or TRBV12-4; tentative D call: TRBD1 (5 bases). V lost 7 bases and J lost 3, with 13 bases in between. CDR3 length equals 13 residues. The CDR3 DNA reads TGTGCCAGCACCCGAGACAGATACTACGAGCAGTACTTC. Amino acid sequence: CASTRDRYYEQYF.

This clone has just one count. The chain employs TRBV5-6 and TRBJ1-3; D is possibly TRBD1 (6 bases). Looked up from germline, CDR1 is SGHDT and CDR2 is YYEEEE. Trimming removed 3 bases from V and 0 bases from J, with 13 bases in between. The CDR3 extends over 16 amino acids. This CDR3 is CASSSLTGSSGNTIYF. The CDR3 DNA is TGTGCCAGCAGCTCTCTGACAGGCAGCTCTGGAAACACCATATATTTT.

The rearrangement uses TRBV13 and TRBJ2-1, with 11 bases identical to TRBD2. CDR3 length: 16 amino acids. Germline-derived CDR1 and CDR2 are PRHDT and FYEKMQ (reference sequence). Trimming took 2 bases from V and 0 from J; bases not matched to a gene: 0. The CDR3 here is CASSLTSGSSYNEQFF. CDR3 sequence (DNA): TGTGCCAGCAGCTTAACTAGCGGGAGCTCCTACAATGAGCAGTTCTTC. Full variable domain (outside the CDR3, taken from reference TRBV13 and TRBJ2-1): AAGVIQSPRHLIKEKRETATLKCYPIPRHDTVYWYQQGPGQDPQFLISFYEKMQSDKGSIPDRFSAQQFSDYHSELNMSSLELGDSALYFCASSLTSGSSYNEQFFGPGTRLTVL.

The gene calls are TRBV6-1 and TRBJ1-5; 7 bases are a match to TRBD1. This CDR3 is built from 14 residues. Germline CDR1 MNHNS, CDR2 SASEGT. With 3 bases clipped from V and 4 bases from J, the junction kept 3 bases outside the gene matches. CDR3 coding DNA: TGTGCCAGCAGTGAGGACAGGCCGAATCAGCCCCAGCATTTT. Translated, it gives CASSEDRPNQPQHF.

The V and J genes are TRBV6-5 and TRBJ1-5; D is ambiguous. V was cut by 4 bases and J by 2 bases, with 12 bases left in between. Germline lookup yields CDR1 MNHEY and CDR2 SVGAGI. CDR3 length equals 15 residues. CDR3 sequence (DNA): TGTGCCAGCAGTTTAGAGAGGGTAGGCAATCAGCCCCAGCATTTT. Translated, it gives CASSLERVGNQPQHF.

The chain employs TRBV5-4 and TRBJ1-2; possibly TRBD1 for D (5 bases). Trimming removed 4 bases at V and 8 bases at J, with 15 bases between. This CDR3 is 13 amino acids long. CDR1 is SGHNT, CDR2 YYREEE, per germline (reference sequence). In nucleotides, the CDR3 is TGTGCCAGCAGCCCAAGGGGAGGTGAAGGCTACACCTTC. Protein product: CASSPRGGEGYTF.

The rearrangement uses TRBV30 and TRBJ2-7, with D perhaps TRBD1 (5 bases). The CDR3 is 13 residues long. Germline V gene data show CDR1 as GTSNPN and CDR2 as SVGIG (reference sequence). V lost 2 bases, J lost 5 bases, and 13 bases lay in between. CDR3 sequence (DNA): TGTGCCTGGAGTTCGGGCAGGGCCAACGAGCAGTACTTC. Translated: CAWSSGRANEQYF.

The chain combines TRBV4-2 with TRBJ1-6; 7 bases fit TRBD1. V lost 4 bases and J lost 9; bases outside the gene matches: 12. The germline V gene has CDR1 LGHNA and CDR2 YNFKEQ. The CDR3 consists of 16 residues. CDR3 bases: TGTGCCAGCAGCCCACAACGAGACAGGGTTGTTTCACCCCTCCACTTT. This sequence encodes CASSPQRDRVVSPLHF.

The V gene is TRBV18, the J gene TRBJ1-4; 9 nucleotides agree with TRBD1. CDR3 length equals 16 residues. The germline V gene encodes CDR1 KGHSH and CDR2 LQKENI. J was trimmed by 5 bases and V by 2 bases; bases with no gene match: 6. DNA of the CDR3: TGTGCCAGCTCACCAACCACCGGGACAGGGAATGAAAAACTGTTTTTT. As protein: CASSPTTGTGNEKLFF.

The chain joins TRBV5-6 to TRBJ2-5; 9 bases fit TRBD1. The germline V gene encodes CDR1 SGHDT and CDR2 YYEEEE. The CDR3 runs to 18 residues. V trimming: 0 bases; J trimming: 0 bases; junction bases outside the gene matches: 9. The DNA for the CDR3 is TGTGCCAGCAGCTTGGCCGGGACAGGGCCCATCAACCAAGAGACCCAGTACTTC. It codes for CASSLAGTGPINQETQYF.